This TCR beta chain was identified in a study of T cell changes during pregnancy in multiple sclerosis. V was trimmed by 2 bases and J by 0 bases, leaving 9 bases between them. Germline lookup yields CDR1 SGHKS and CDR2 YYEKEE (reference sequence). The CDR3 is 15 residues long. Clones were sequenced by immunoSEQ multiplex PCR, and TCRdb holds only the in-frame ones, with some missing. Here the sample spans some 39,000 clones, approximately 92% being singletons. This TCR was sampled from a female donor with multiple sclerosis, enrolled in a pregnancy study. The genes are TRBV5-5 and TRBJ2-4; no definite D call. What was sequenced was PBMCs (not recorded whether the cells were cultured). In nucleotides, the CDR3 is TGTGCCAGCAGCTTCGGCCGGGCAGCCAAAAACATTCAGTACTTC. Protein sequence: CASSFGRAAKNIQYF.